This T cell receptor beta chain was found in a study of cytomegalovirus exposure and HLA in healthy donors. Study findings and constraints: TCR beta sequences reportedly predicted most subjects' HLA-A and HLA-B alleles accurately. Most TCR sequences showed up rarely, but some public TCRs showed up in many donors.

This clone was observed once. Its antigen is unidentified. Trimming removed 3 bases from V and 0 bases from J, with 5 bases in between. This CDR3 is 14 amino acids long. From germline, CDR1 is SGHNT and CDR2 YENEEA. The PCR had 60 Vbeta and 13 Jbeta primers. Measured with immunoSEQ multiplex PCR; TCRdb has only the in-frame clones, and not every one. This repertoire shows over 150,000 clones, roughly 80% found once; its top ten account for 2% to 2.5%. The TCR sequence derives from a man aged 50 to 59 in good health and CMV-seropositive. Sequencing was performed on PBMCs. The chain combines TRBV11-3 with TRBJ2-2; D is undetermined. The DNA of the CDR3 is TGTGCCAGCAGCTTCCGTCCGAACACCGGGGAGCTGTTTTTT. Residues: CASSFRPNTGELFF.